This TCR beta chain is drawn from a study of blood T cell repertoires in COVID-19. Whole-study context: Samples taken during acute and convalescent COVID-19 were collected in the United States, Italy and Spain. The cDNA or gDNA used as material had been derived from T cells, B-cell-depleted T cells, or PBMCs.

Authors' methods: For nucleated cells, counts were estimated from reference gene primer amplification. Measured with immunoSEQ multiplex PCR; TCRdb has only the in-frame clones, and not every one. From that table come the V and J calls and clone size; the DNA was used to work out D and trimming. The top ten clones hold about 40% of a sample with some 29,000 clones, less than 80% of them seen once. The CDR3 contains 13 residues. Germline values: CDR1 MNHEY, CDR2 SVGAGI. After removal of 8 bases from V and 5 bases from J, the junction contained 8 bases not matched to a gene. The rearrangement links TRBV6-5 to TRBJ2-7; TRBD1 aligns across 8 bases. Input material: peripheral blood. The receptor comes from a man between 65 and 85 years old with acute or convalescent COVID-19. CDR3 amino acids: CASGETGEDEQYF. CDR3 in DNA: TGTGCCAGCGGAGAGACAGGGGAAGACGAGCAGTACTTC.